The 26 T cell receptor beta chains given below trace back to one sample, sequenced in a study of OX40 agonist ivuxolimab in advanced cancers. Method: immunoSEQ multiplex PCR; TCRdb's copy keeps in-frame clones and lacks some. The sample includes about 98,000 clones, about nine tenths of them seen just once. Sequencing used CD4+ or CD8+ T cells sorted from blood, obtained in a trial of the OX40 agonist ivuxolimab. The receptors shown here come from an adult with an advanced solid tumor such as melanoma, head and neck, liver or kidney cancer.

This chain connects TRBV4-3 to TRBJ2-1; 10 bases are shared with TRBD2. This CDR3 region has 18 residues. CDR1 and CDR2 from the germline V gene are LGHNA and YSLEER. V shed 0 bases and J 7 bases; nucleotides not matched to a gene: 12. The DNA of the CDR3 is TGCGCCAGCAGCCAAGATTTACCTAGCGGGAGCCTGAGAAATGAGCAGTTCTTC. This codes for CASSQDLPSGSLRNEQFF.

V is TRBV7-8 and J is TRBJ2-7; D is unresolved. V was cut by 2 bases and J by 2 bases, with 13 bases left in between. The germline CDR1 and CDR2 sequences are SGHVS and FQNEAQ. The CDR3 runs 15 residues. The CDR3: CASSLYGSQTYEQYF. The CDR3 DNA reads as TGTGCCAGCAGCTTATACGGGTCCCAAACCTACGAGCAGTACTTC.

The V and J genes are TRBV29-1 and TRBJ2-7; a weak D match, TRBD2 (6 bases). The CDR3 sequence is 12 residues long. Germline values: CDR1 SQVTM, CDR2 ANQGSEA. DNA for the CDR3: TGCAGCGTTGAAGATTACGACGGGAGAGTGAGGGTC. This translates into CSVEDYDGRVRV.

The table lists this clone with a count of one. This chain links TRBV5-4 with TRBJ2-5; the D gene is possibly TRBD2 (6 bases). CDR3 size: 14 residues. Germline V gives CDR1 SGHNT, CDR2 YYREEE (reference sequence). Trimming took off 4 bases at V and 5 bases at J, with 15 bases between the two ends. CDR3 coding DNA: TGTGCCAGCAGCAATAGCGGAATCCGGGAGACCCAGTACTTC. As protein: CASSNSGIRETQYF.

The rearrangement links TRBV19 to TRBJ1-3; no reliable D call. The V end lost 7 bases, the J end lost 4 bases, and 14 bases lay between the germline ends. In germline, CDR1 is LNHDA, CDR2 SQIVND (reference sequence). The CDR3 consists of 14 residues. CDR3 residues: CASKGSGEGNTIYF. The DNA of the CDR3 is TGTGCCAGTAAAGGCAGTGGTGAAGGAAACACCATATATTTT.

The CDR3 nucleotides read TGCGCCAGCAGCTTGGCCGGGTCTAGCGGGAGGACAGATACGCAGTATTTT. Translating gives CASSLAGSSGRTDTQYF. The chain couples TRBV5-1 to TRBJ2-3; 11 bases are a match to TRBD2. V was clipped by 0 bases and J by 3 bases; unmatched bases: 6. Germline assignment: CDR1 SGHRS and CDR2 YFSETQ. The CDR3 is made up of 17 amino acids.

V is TRBV13 and J is TRBJ1-3; no definite D call. The V end lost 8 bases, the J end lost 2 bases, and 4 bases lay between the germline ends. Germline V gene sequence: CDR1 PRHDT, CDR2 FYEKMQ (reference sequence). There are 11 residues in the CDR3. DNA of the CDR3: TGTGCCAGCGGAGCTGGAAACACCATATATTTT. Protein sequence: CASGAGNTIYF.

Written as DNA, the CDR3 is TGTGCCAGCAGCGTAGGGGCTAGCGGTTACAATGAGCAGTTCTTC. Translated, it gives CASSVGASGYNEQFF. The genes are TRBV9 and TRBJ2-1, with TRBD2 matching 7 bases. Trimming took 0 bases from V and 4 from J; bases not matched to a gene: 4. This CDR3 comprises 15 residues. Germline V lookup: CDR1 SGDLS, CDR2 YYNGEE.

The chain recombines TRBV5-8 with TRBJ2-7; D not certain. From germline, CDR1 is SGHTS and CDR2 YDEGEE. The V end lost 0 bases, the J end lost 3 bases, and 19 bases lay between the germline ends. The CDR3 is 17 residues long. This chain's CDR3 is CASSLVARSWINYEQYV. The CDR3 nucleotides are TGTGCCAGCAGCTTGGTCGCCAGATCGTGGATAAACTACGAGCAGTACGTC.

The chain links TRBV6-1 to TRBJ2-3, with D unclear. Germline values: CDR1 MNHNS, CDR2 SASEGT. This CDR3 is built from 13 residues. Trimming pared 4 bases from V and 5 bases from J, leaving 10 bases between. CDR3 residues: CASSVGLEDTQYF. The CDR3 coding sequence is TGTGCCAGCAGTGTAGGTTTGGAAGATACGCAGTATTTT.

The chain combines TRBV6-1 with TRBJ1-5; D remains unclear. CDR3 length equals 15 residues. V was shortened by 4 bases and J by 4 bases, with 14 bases between the two germline ends. Germline assignment: CDR1 MNHNS and CDR2 SASEGT. The chain's CDR3 is CASSADPGRNQPQHF. Written as DNA, the CDR3 is TGTGCCAGCAGTGCTGACCCGGGAAGGAATCAGCCCCAGCATTTT.

This sequence joins TRBV7-8 and TRBJ1-1; tentatively, D is TRBD1 (5 bases). Germline CDR1 reads SGHVS; CDR2 reads FQNEAQ. Trimming shortened V by 3 bases and J by 7 bases, and 6 bases separated the two germline ends. CDR3 length equals 11 residues. The CDR3 DNA sequence: TGTGCCAGCAGCTTGGGGGTTGAAGCTTTCTTT. Translated, it gives CASSLGVEAFF.

This chain connects TRBV7-9 to TRBJ1-1, with D possibly TRBD1 on 6 matching bases. This CDR3 comprises 13 residues. Germline CDR1 and CDR2: SEHNR and FQNEAQ (reference sequence). The ends were cut back, 5 bases at V and 1 base at J, with 8 bases in the middle. The CDR3 nucleotides are TGTGCCAGCAGCGCGGACAGGAACACTGAAGCTTTCTTT. Translation: CASSADRNTEAFF.

V is TRBV5-4 and J is TRBJ2-3; D may be TRBD2 (5 bases). V was trimmed by 5 bases and J by 0 bases, leaving 10 bases between them. The CDR3 extends over 14 amino acids. From germline, CDR1 is SGHNT and CDR2 YYREEE (reference sequence). In DNA form, the CDR3 reads TGTGCCAGCAGATTAGCGTCTAGCACAGATACGCAGTATTTT. Translated: CASRLASSTDTQYF.

This chain connects TRBV4-3 to TRBJ2-1, with 14 bases fitting TRBD2. This CDR3 has 14 amino acids. V dropped 8 bases and J dropped 5; count of bases not matched to a gene: 2. The germline gives CDR1 LGHNA, CDR2 YSLEER. CDR3 bases: TGCGCCAGCCGACTAGCGGGAGGGGACAATGAGCAGTTCTTC. This sequence encodes CASRLAGGDNEQFF.

The sample holds a few counts of this clone. The chain links TRBV19 to TRBJ1-6; 10 positions agree with TRBD1. J gave up 15 bases and V 3 bases, and 8 bases lay outside the gene matches. The germline V gene has CDR1 LNHDA and CDR2 SQIVND (reference sequence). CDR3 length equals 14 residues. Here the CDR3 reads CASSMGQGSRVLHF. The DNA for the CDR3 is TGTGCCAGTAGTATGGGACAGGGGAGCCGGGTCCTCCACTTT.

The chain recombines TRBV18 with TRBJ2-2, with 14 bases lining up with TRBD2. V shed 3 bases and J 0 bases; nucleotides not matched to a gene: 9. The CDR3 consists of 20 residues. Germline-derived CDR1 and CDR2 are KGHSH and LQKENI. CDR3 loop: CASSPGIGLAGGANTGELFF. The CDR3 region has the DNA TGTGCCAGCTCACCTGGTATAGGACTAGCGGGAGGAGCGAACACCGGGGAGCTGTTTTTT.

The chain combines TRBV7-2 with TRBJ2-7, with TRBD2 as a possible D gene (6 bases). Trimming shortened V by 2 bases and J by 0 bases, and 14 bases separated the two germline ends. Per the germline V gene, CDR1 is SGHTA and CDR2 is FQGNSA. CDR3 length equals 16 residues. CDR3 nucleotides: TGTGCCAGCAGCTTAATCGGGGGTCGAAGCTCCTACGAGCAGTACGTC. Its protein product is CASSLIGGRSSYEQYV.

This clone is a singleton in its sample. In DNA form, the CDR3 reads TGTGCCAGCAGCCAAGAAACCTCTGGAAACACCATATATTTT. Translation gives CASSQETSGNTIYF. The gene calls are TRBV14 and TRBJ1-3; the D is unclear. V lost 0 bases and J lost 0, with 3 bases in between. This CDR3 spans 14 amino acids. The V gene's germline CDR1 is SGHDN and CDR2 FVKESK.

For the CDR3, the DNA is TGTGCCAGCAGCTCCTACCCGGGGGAGACCCAGTACTTC. It is translated as CASSSYPGETQYF. The rearrangement uses TRBV7-9 and TRBJ2-5, with a tentative D call TRBD2 (5 bases). CDR3 size: 13 residues. The V end lost 4 bases, the J end lost 5 bases, and 11 bases lay between the germline ends. Per the germline V gene, CDR1 is SEHNR and CDR2 is FQNEAQ (reference sequence).

The chain carries TRBV6-5 and TRBJ1-5; D gene uncertain. V was clipped by 4 bases and J by 4 bases, with 5 bases between them. The CDR3 extends over 12 amino acids. CDR1 is MNHEY, CDR2 SVGAGI, per germline. The CDR3 sequence is CASSSNNQPQHF. In DNA, the CDR3 is TGTGCCAGCAGTTCTAATAATCAGCCCCAGCATTTT.

This rearrangement joins TRBV25-1 to TRBJ2-7; the match to TRBD2 covers 8 bases. With the DNA end fitting TRBJ2-5 better, the J assignment may be wrong. This CDR3 is built from 14 residues. The germline gives CDR1 MGHDK, CDR2 SYGVNS. The CDR3, as DNA: TGTGCCAGCAGCGAGCGGGAGCGGAGAGAGACCCAGTACTTC. It translates to CASSERERRETQYF.

The chain combines TRBV5-6 with TRBJ1-2, with TRBD1 matching 9 bases. From germline, CDR1 is SGHDT and CDR2 YYEEEE. The CDR3 has 17 amino acids. V lost 1 base to trimming and J lost 3 bases; unmatched junction nucleotides: 10. The CDR3 coding sequence is TGTGCCAGCAGCTTGACCCGGGACAGGGTGCGGCACTATGGCTACACCTTC. Its protein product is CASSLTRDRVRHYGYTF.

This sequence joins TRBV30 and TRBJ2-5, with 8 bases identical to TRBD2. V shed 3 bases, J shed 5 bases, and the junction held 8 bases outside the gene matches. The CDR3 runs 14 residues. In germline, CDR1 is GTSNPN, CDR2 SVGIG (reference sequence). The CDR3 loop is CAWSEGLVSETQYF. The DNA of the CDR3 is TGTGCCTGGAGCGAGGGACTAGTGAGCGAGACCCAGTACTTC.

This rearrangement joins TRBV5-1 to TRBJ1-1; D possibly corresponds to TRBD1 (6 bases). Germline V gene sequence: CDR1 SGHRS, CDR2 YFSETQ. The CDR3 covers 14 residues. V lost 2 bases to trimming and J lost 5 bases, with 13 bases between them. CDR3 DNA: TGCGCCAGCAGCTTACAGGGAGAGGAAACTGAAGCTTTCTTT. Protein product: CASSLQGEETEAFF.

DNA for the CDR3: TGTGCCAGCAGCCAAGTTGGGACAGGGTTAAGCAATCAGCCCCAGCATTTT. Residues: CASSQVGTGLSNQPQHF. The chain links TRBV4-2 to TRBJ1-5; 9 nucleotides align to TRBD1. V lost 1 base to trimming and J lost 1 base; unmatched junction nucleotides: 5. CDR1 is LGHNA and CDR2 is YNFKEQ in the germline V gene. The CDR3 totals 17 residues.